The present T cell receptor beta chain was sequenced within a study of beta chain features in type 1 diabetes. Study-wide results and caveats: Among patients with Type 1 diabetes, TCRB CDR3s were moderately but significantly shorter in every one of the four CD4+ subsets. High-TCR-expressing cells could be over-represented by cDNA sequencing.

The isolated RNA, all of it, was reverse transcribed, so expressed TCRB transcripts were what got sequenced. Roughly 3.4 million reads per sample on average were obtained from naive, central memory and regulatory T cell samples. TCRdb's table, derived via immunoSEQ multiplex PCR, lists solely in-frame clones and lacks some. The sample carries approximately 240,000 clones, more than 15% recorded once. Only a few counts were recorded for this clone. Its specificity is not known. The sequence was collected from a man aged 30 to 45 with type 1 diabetes. The specimen sequenced was naive CD4+ T cells from blood.

In nucleotides, the CDR3 is TGCAGCGAGGACGCCGATGGACTAGCGCGGGAGACCCAGTACTTC. Its protein is CSEDADGLARETQYF. The V gene is TRBV29-1, the J gene TRBJ2-5, with 9 positions matching TRBD2. Germline V lookup: CDR1 SQVTM, CDR2 ANQGSEA. CDR3 length: 15 amino acids. V lost 7 bases, J lost 5 bases, and 14 bases stayed unmatched.